This T cell receptor (beta chain) was recovered during a study of immune evolution from preneoplasia to lung adenocarcinoma. The study's findings and limits: From normal lung to invasive adenocarcinoma, top clone frequencies appeared to decrease.

Generated by immunoSEQ multiplex PCR, the TCRdb table keeps only in-frame clones and is missing some. The top ten clones hold 3% to 4% of a sample with about 5,000 clones, roughly 85% of them seen once. A note on this clone: Antigen specificity is unknown.

Between the trimmed V and J ends, which lost 4 bases and 5 bases, there was a span of 12 bases. The CDR3 covers 12 residues. The germline CDR1 and CDR2 sequences are SQVTM and ANQGSEA. The source material was FFPE adjacent normal lung tissue. The receptor was derived from a person aged 65 to 79 with lung adenocarcinoma. The chain uses TRBV29-1 and TRBJ2-7; D is undetermined. CDR3 in DNA: TGCAGCGTTGTCGGGCAGGTGGACGAGCAGTACTTC. It yields the protein CSVVGQVDEQYF.